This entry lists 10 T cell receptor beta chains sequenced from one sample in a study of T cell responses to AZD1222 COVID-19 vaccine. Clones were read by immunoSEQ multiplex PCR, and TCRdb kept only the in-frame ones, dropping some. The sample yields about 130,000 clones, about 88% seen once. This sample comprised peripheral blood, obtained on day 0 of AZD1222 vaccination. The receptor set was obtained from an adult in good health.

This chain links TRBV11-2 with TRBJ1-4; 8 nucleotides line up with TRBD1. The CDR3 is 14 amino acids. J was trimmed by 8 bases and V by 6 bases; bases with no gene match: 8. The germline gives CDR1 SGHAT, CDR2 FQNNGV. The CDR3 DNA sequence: TGTGCCAGCAGACCTACAGGGGGTTGGGAAAAACTGTTTTTT. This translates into CASRPTGGWEKLFF.

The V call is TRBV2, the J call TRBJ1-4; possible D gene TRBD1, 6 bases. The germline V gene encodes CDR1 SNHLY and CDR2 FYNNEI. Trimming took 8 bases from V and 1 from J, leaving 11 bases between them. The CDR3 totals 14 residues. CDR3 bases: TGTGCCAGCCGTAAGGGGGAAACTAATGAAAAACTGTTTTTT. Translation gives CASRKGETNEKLFF.

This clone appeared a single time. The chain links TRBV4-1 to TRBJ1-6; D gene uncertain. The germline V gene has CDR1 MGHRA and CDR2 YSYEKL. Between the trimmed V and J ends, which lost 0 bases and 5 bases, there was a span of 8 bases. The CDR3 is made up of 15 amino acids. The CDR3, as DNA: TGCGCCAGCAGCCAAGATTGGCAGAATAATTCACCCCTCCACTTT. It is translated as CASSQDWQNNSPLHF.

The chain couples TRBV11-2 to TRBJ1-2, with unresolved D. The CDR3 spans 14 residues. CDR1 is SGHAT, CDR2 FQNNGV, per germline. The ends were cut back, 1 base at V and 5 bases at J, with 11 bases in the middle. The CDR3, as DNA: TGTGCCAGCAGCTTAGCGTCCCACGGGTATGGCTACACCTTC. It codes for CASSLASHGYGYTF.

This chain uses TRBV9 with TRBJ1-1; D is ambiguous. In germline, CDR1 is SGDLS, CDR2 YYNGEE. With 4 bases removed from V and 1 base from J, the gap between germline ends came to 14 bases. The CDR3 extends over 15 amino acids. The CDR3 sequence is CASSPPKGANTEAFF. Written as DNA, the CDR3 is TGTGCCAGCAGCCCCCCAAAGGGTGCGAACACTGAAGCTTTCTTT.

CDR3 residues: CASSEATGPNSGNTIYF. The CDR3 coding sequence is TGTGCCAGCAGTGAAGCGACAGGGCCCAACTCTGGAAACACCATATATTTT. The gene calls are TRBV6-1 and TRBJ1-3; 7 bases fit TRBD1. This CDR3 is built from 17 residues. V lost 0 bases, J lost 0 bases, and 5 bases stayed unmatched. Germline assignment: CDR1 MNHNS and CDR2 SASEGT.

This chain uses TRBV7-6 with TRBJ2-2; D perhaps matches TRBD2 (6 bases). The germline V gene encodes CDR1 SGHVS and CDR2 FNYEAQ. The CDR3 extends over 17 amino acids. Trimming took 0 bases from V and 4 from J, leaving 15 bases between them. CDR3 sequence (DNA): TGTGCCAGCAGCTTAGCGGGGGGACTCCCGGGCACCGGGGAGCTGTTTTTT. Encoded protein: CASSLAGGLPGTGELFF.

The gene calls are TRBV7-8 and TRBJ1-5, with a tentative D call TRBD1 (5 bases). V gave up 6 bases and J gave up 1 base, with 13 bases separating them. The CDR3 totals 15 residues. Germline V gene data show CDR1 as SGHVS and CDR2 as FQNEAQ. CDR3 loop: CASRSGEGSNQPQHF. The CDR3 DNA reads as TGTGCCAGCAGATCGGGGGAAGGGAGCAATCAGCCCCAGCATTTT.

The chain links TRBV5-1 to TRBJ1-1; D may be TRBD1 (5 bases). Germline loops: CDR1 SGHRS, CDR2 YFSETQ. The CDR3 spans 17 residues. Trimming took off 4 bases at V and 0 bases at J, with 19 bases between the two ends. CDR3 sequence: CASSATGGVGLNTEAFF. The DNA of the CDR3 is TGCGCCAGCAGCGCCACAGGTGGGGTAGGGCTGAACACTGAAGCTTTCTTT.

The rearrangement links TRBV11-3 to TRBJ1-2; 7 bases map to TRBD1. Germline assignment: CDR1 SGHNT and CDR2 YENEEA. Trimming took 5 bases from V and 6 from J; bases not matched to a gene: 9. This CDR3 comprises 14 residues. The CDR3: CASSPAGGMDGYTF. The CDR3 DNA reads TGTGCCAGCAGCCCCGCAGGGGGGATGGATGGCTACACCTTC.